This T cell receptor beta chain was sequenced in a study of blood T cell repertoires in COVID-19. Study-level background: Samples of COVID-19 (acute and convalescent) were obtained from the United States, Italy and Spain.

The study recruited people aged about 18 to 95 years across around 23 US areas. In the authors' methods: Estimated nucleated cell counts came from reference gene primer amplification. Produced via immunoSEQ multiplex PCR; TCRdb's table is partial and in-frame only. V and J calls and clone size are copied from that table; D and trimming were computed from the DNA. The data hold approximately 140,000 clones, with 84% observed a single time. V gave up 5 bases and J gave up 3 bases, with 20 bases separating them. Per germline, CDR1 SEHNR and CDR2 FQNEAQ (reference sequence). The CDR3 length is 17 residues.

What was sequenced was PBMCs or T cells enriched from blood (not recorded which). This receptor was identified in a man aged 35-49 years with acute COVID-19. The J gene is TRBJ2-1, the V gene TRBV7-9; TRBD2 is a possible D gene (6 bases). Here the CDR3 reads CASSIIGGAFGYNEQFF. The CDR3 nucleotides are TGTGCCAGCAGCATTATCGGGGGAGCTTTTGGCTACAATGAGCAGTTCTTC.